This TCR beta chain originates from a study of cytomegalovirus exposure and HLA in healthy donors. Study information: The approximately 120 million unique TCR beta sequences, from 150 million to 200 million T cells, were found by an earlier analysis.

The study sampled nominally healthy donors, though unrecorded immune exposures were likely. PCR employed 60 Vbeta and 13 Jbeta primers. TCRdb's table, derived via immunoSEQ multiplex PCR, lists solely in-frame clones and lacks some. The sample holds about 130,000 clones, about 84% seen once. Germline V lookup: CDR1 SGHTA, CDR2 FQGTGA. The CDR3 sequence is 15 residues long. J gave up 6 bases and V 2 bases, and 6 bases lay outside the gene matches. In its sample, this clone was seen a few times. The chain uses TRBV7-3 and TRBJ2-2; TRBD2 aligns across 7 bases. The TCR comes from a man aged 40-50 years in good health and CMV-seronegative. The sample taken for sequencing was PBMCs. The CDR3 sequence: CASSLRGEEAGELFF. CDR3 coding DNA: TGTGCCAGCAGCTTACGGGGGGAGGAGGCCGGGGAGCTGTTTTTT.